This passage covers 32 T cell receptor beta chains from one sample sequenced in a study of T cell clusters in autoimmune cytopenias (dated by TCRdb to the late 2010s). Data came from an Illumina MiSeq. TRB rearrangements were amplified by multiplex PCR following a touch-down protocol, with the TRB-A and TRB-B primer pools mixed in one tube. TCRdb reprocessed the reads into one record per CDR3 protein sequence, lacking DNA. For this sample, the table gives 7,000 or so distinct CDR3 sequences. Together, the top ten hold approximately 22% of the sample. For each sample, TRB amplification used about 0.25 ug of peripheral blood genomic DNA, equal to 35,000 to 40,000 genome equivalents. The sample was also reused in another study, on T cell repertoires in aging, cancer and after chemotherapy.

The sequencing input was peripheral blood. All receptors derive from a human donor in good health.

Its frequency marks this clonotype as medium-sized (0.01 to 0.1%). The gene calls are TRBV19 and TRBJ2-7; the TCRdb D gene call, TRBD2, has no DNA to confirm it. Germline V lookup: CDR1 LNHDA, CDR2 SQIVND (reference sequence). The CDR3 totals 16 residues. The CDR3 reads CASSLTGLAGNYEQYF.

The chain is built from TRBV27 and TRBJ2-7; TCRdb calls TRBD1, which cannot be checked without DNA. CDR1 MNHEY and CDR2 SMNVEV come from the germline V gene (reference sequence). The CDR3 is 13 amino acids. The CDR3 sequence is CASSLRGAYEQYF.

The gene calls are TRBV6-6 and TRBJ2-2; TCRdb calls TRBD2, which cannot be checked without DNA. Germline CDR1 is MNHNY and CDR2 is SVGAGI (reference sequence). The CDR3 is made up of 13 amino acids. CDR3 in amino acids: CATKRDLLRELFF.

CDR3 amino acids: CASSAGGNTEAFF. The chain has TRBV7-6 and TRBJ1-1. CDR3 size: 13 residues. Germline V lookup: CDR1 SGHVS, CDR2 FNYEAQ. The variable domain in full, completed from reference TRBV7-6 and TRBJ1-1, reads GAGVSQSPRYKVTKRGQDVALRCDPISGHVSLYWYRQALGQGPEFLTYFNYEAQQDKSGLPNDRFSAERPEGSISTLTIQRTEQRDSAMYRCASSAGGNTEAFFGQGTRLTVV.

The genes are TRBV30 and TRBJ1-3; TCRdb outputs TRBD1, but without DNA this stays unchecked. Germline values: CDR1 GTSNPN, CDR2 SVGIG (reference sequence). CDR3 length: 19 amino acids. Here the CDR3 reads CAWTDFQGDFLSSGNTIYF.

This sequence joins TRBV6-6 and TRBJ1-5; TCRdb reports TRBD1, a call that lacks DNA to check it against. This CDR3 has 14 residues. The germline V gene encodes CDR1 MNHNY and CDR2 SVGAGI (reference sequence). CDR3 loop: CASSPGVRDQPQHF.

This chain links TRBV30 with TRBJ2-5; the TCRdb call, TRBD1, lacks DNA for checking. Germline CDR1 and CDR2: GTSNPN and SVGIG (reference sequence). The CDR3 is 13 residues long. CDR3: CAWRNRGGETQYF. The variable domain in full, with the rest retrieved from reference TRBV30 and TRBJ2-5, is SQTIHQWPATLVQPVGSPLSLECTVEGTSNPNLYWYRQAAGRGLQLLFYSVGIGQISSEVPQNLSASRPQDRQFILSSKKLLLSDSGFYLCAWRNRGGETQYFGPGTRLLVL.

This chain joins TRBV30 and TRBJ2-2; TCRdb calls TRBD1, which cannot be checked without DNA. The CDR3 runs 13 residues. Germline lookup yields CDR1 GTSNPN and CDR2 SVGIG (reference sequence). CDR3 sequence reads: CAWSRTGVGELFF.

J is TRBJ2-1 and V is TRBV27. The CDR3 has 11 residues. The germline CDR1 and CDR2 sequences are MNHEY and SMNVEV (reference sequence). CDR3 sequence: CASSLGNEQFF.

The genes are TRBV5-5 and TRBJ1-1; the TCRdb D gene call, TRBD1, has no DNA to confirm it. The CDR3 extends over 11 amino acids. The germline V gene has CDR1 SGHKS and CDR2 YYEKEE (reference sequence). CDR3 region: CASSSQGLAFF.

This clonotype is called medium-sized based on its frequency. J is TRBJ2-1 and V is TRBV19; there is no DNA to check the TCRdb D call of TRBD1. The CDR3 runs to 16 residues. Per germline, CDR1 LNHDA and CDR2 SQIVND (reference sequence). The CDR3 here is CASSIGQGSSYNEQFF.

This clonotype is identified as medium-sized from frequency. V usage is TRBV19 and J usage is TRBJ1-4; the D call from TCRdb, TRBD1, cannot be confirmed without DNA. This CDR3 comprises 17 residues. Germline V gene sequence: CDR1 LNHDA, CDR2 SQIVND (reference sequence). The CDR3 is CASKLMGHGGTNEKLFF.

The chain recombines TRBV5-5 with TRBJ2-7; TCRdb returns TRBD2, unconfirmable since there is no DNA. This CDR3 is built from 13 residues. From germline, CDR1 is SGHKS and CDR2 YYEKEE (reference sequence). The CDR3 region is CASSLSSGYEQYF.

This clonotype is classed as medium-sized by frequency. The chain joins TRBV19 to TRBJ2-2. The CDR3 extends over 14 amino acids. Per the germline V gene, CDR1 is LNHDA and CDR2 is SQIVND (reference sequence). The CDR3 sequence is CASSRDRGTGELFF.

The V gene is TRBV6-1, the J gene TRBJ2-1; TCRdb's assignment of TRBD2 cannot be checked, as there is no DNA. This CDR3 spans 18 amino acids. Germline-derived CDR1 and CDR2 are MNHNS and SASEGT. CDR3 loop: CASSAIGTSGRGYNEQFF.

This chain uses TRBV19 with TRBJ2-3; TCRdb designates TRBD2, a call that cannot be tested without DNA. CDR3 length: 16 amino acids. Germline V CDR1 and CDR2: LNHDA, SQIVND (reference sequence). The CDR3 sequence: CASSRRTSGGEDTQYF.

This chain joins TRBV7-2 and TRBJ2-7. The CDR3 extends over 12 amino acids. Germline CDR1 is SGHTA and CDR2 is FQGNSA. CDR3: CASSSTPYEQYF. The whole variable domain, remainder taken from reference TRBV7-2 and TRBJ2-7, is GAGVSQSPSNKVTEKGKDVELRCDPISGHTALYWYRQSLGQGLEFLIYFQGNSAPDKSGLPSDRFSAERTGGSVSTLTIQRTQQEDSAVYLCASSSTPYEQYFGPGTRLTVT.

This clonotype is called medium-sized based on its frequency. This chain connects TRBV19 to TRBJ1-2. Per germline, CDR1 LNHDA and CDR2 SQIVND (reference sequence). This CDR3 comprises 14 residues. Here the CDR3 reads CASSIVRDNPWQTF.

The rearrangement links TRBV27 to TRBJ2-7; the TCRdb call, TRBD2, lacks DNA for checking. Germline V gene lookup returns CDR1 MNHEY and CDR2 SMNVEV (reference sequence). The CDR3 runs 16 residues. CDR3 amino acids: CASRGKGLPSSYEQYF.

This clonotype is large by frequency. V is TRBV29-1 and J is TRBJ2-5. The CDR3 is made up of 13 amino acids. Germline loops: CDR1 SQVTM, CDR2 ANQGSEA. This CDR3 is CSVDGLVRETQYF.

Its frequency marks this clonotype as medium-sized. V usage is TRBV29-1 and J usage is TRBJ2-2; TCRdb indicates TRBD2, and absent DNA this call remains unverified. Germline CDR1 reads SQVTM; CDR2 reads ANQGSEA. The CDR3 sequence is 19 residues long. The CDR3 is CSAASTFLAGVTNTGELFF.

CDR3 region: CASSPKRGGTDTQYF. The chain uses TRBV5-1 and TRBJ2-3; the D call from TCRdb, TRBD1, cannot be confirmed without DNA. CDR1 SGHRS and CDR2 YFSETQ come from the germline V gene. This CDR3 is built from 15 residues.

The chain has TRBV18 and TRBJ2-7; there is no DNA to check the TCRdb D call of TRBD1. CDR3 length equals 17 residues. Germline loops: CDR1 KGHSH, CDR2 LQKENI. CDR3 sequence: CASSPPGAGGKVSEQYF.

The rearrangement uses TRBV12-3 or TRBV12-4 and TRBJ2-6; TCRdb proposes TRBD2, but this gene call is untestable without DNA. This CDR3 has 19 amino acids. The CDR3 loop is CASSSGSWFGGSGANVLTF.

This sequence joins TRBV6-1 and TRBJ2-7; without DNA, the TCRdb call of TRBD2 cannot be checked. Germline V gene lookup returns CDR1 MNHNS and CDR2 SASEGT. This CDR3 has 13 amino acids. The CDR3 reads CASRTSGTYEQYF.

This chain connects TRBV28 to TRBJ2-7; the D gene TCRdb calls, TRBD2, cannot be checked with no DNA. CDR3 size: 15 residues. The germline V gene encodes CDR1 MDHEN and CDR2 SYDVKM. The CDR3 sequence is CASTPSGGGGYEQYF.

The J gene is TRBJ2-5, the V gene TRBV30; TCRdb outputs TRBD1, but without DNA this stays unchecked. Germline CDR1 reads GTSNPN; CDR2 reads SVGIG (reference sequence). The CDR3 spans 12 residues. The CDR3 sequence is CACSEQGGTQYF.

The rearrangement links TRBV12-3 or TRBV12-4 to TRBJ2-1; there is no DNA to check the TCRdb D call of TRBD2. This CDR3 spans 16 amino acids. CDR3: CASSRPAGGSYNEQFF.

The V and J genes are TRBV5-6 and TRBJ2-5; the TRBD2 assignment by TCRdb is unverifiable without DNA. The germline V gene has CDR1 SGHDT and CDR2 YYEEEE. The CDR3 sequence is 18 residues long. The CDR3 loop is CASSLGGRLAGGPETQYF.

This clonotype is identified as medium-sized from frequency. The V call is TRBV6-5, the J call TRBJ2-2. The CDR3 extends over 16 amino acids. The germline CDR1 and CDR2 sequences are MNHEY and SVGAGI. The CDR3: CASSYSGLPNTGELFF.

V is TRBV30 and J is TRBJ1-3. CDR1 and CDR2 from the germline V gene are GTSNPN and SVGIG (reference sequence). CDR3 size: 12 residues. CDR3 amino acids: CAWRRTGNTIYF.

The gene calls are TRBV15 and TRBJ2-1; there is no DNA to check the TCRdb D call of TRBD1. Looked up from germline, CDR1 is LNHNV and CDR2 is YYDKDF (reference sequence). This CDR3 region has 14 residues. The CDR3 sequence is CATSEGGAYNEQFF. Complete variable domain (other parts from reference TRBV15 and TRBJ2-1): DAMVIQNPRYQVTQFGKPVTLSCSQTLNHNVMYWYQQKSSQAPKLLFHYYDKDFNNEADTPDNFQSRRPNTSFCFLDIRSPGLGDTAMYLCATSEGGAYNEQFFGPGTRLTVL.